This T cell receptor (beta chain) was sequenced in a study of blood T cells in healthy people across ages. Study observations and caveats: Correlation between TCR beta diversity and naive T cell percentage was strong. Unsorted PBMC input precluded a conclusive naive versus antigen-experienced comparison.

A second about 7 to 12 cycle PCR used barcoded and J-beta primers. TCRdb called the 5' RACE reads again in MiXCR, with one record for every CDR3 protein. The sample lists around 580,000 distinct CDR3 sequences; roughly 48% were seen once. Looked up from germline, CDR1 is SGDLS and CDR2 is YYNGEE. The CDR3 length is 16 residues. With 4 bases removed from V and 2 bases from J, the gap between germline ends came to 16 bases. Of note for this clonotype: The antigen remains unidentified.

Whenever a sample was processed, at least 6.5 million PBMCs were isolated. This TCR came from an older man in good health. The specimen sequenced was blood. This chain connects TRBV9 to TRBJ2-1; D possibly corresponds to TRBD1 (6 bases). CDR3 nucleotide sequence: TGTGCCAGCAGCCCGTCTCAGGGGAGCGCCTACAATGAGCAGTTCTTC. Translation: CASSPSQGSAYNEQFF.